The 29 T cell receptor beta chains below come from one sample, sequenced in a study of T cells in Graves' hyperthyroidism and ophthalmopathy. RNA transcripts served as the template for amplifying TCR beta CDR3 regions. A set of HTBI primers served as the primers for a first-round RT-PCR of the TCR CDR3. One entry per CDR3 protein, called by TCRdb with MiXCR from the multiplex PCR reads. The sample holds fewer than 400,000 distinct CDR3 sequences, around 25% seen once. Source material: blood. The receptors were gathered from a man aged 45-60 years with Graves' hyperthyroidism.

A few counts support this clonotype. The chain is built from TRBV7-7 and TRBJ2-3; D remains ambiguous. V lost 4 bases to trimming and J lost 4 bases, with 12 bases between them. CDR1 is SSHAT, CDR2 FNYEAQ, per germline (reference sequence). The CDR3 has 14 residues. CDR3 sequence (DNA): TGTGCCAGCAGCTCACACCCTTCCGCAGATACGCAGTATTTT. Its protein product is CASSSHPSADTQYF.

Many counts were recorded for this clonotype. The chain employs TRBV11-2 and TRBJ2-1, with TRBD2 matching 10 bases. V was pared by 2 bases and J by 7 bases, with 5 bases of the junction left unmatched. Germline assignment: CDR1 SGHAT and CDR2 FQNNGV. This CDR3 has 15 amino acids. The CDR3 region has the DNA TGTGCCAGCAGCTTATCTAGCGGGAGCTTTAATGAGCAGTTCTTC. Translated, it gives CASSLSSGSFNEQFF.

The chain combines TRBV20-1 with TRBJ2-7; maybe TRBD1 (6 bases). Trimming removed 6 bases from V and 4 bases from J, with 22 bases in between. Per the germline V gene, CDR1 is DFQATT and CDR2 is SNEGSKA (reference sequence). The CDR3 contains 15 residues. CDR3 loop: CSALIPQGLGYEQYF. CDR3 nucleotides: TGCAGTGCCCTCATCCCACAGGGTTTAGGGTACGAGCAGTACTTC.

CDR3 bases: TGTGCCAGCAGAGAGACAGGGGCCGGGAACACCGGGGAGCTGTTTTTT. Translating it yields CASRETGAGNTGELFF. The chain carries TRBV7-2 and TRBJ2-2; 8 bases fit TRBD1. This CDR3 has 16 amino acids. Germline assignment: CDR1 SGHTA and CDR2 FQGNSA. Unmatched junction bases numbered 7, after V lost 6 bases and J lost 1 base.

The chain links TRBV28 to TRBJ2-4, with 12 bases fitting TRBD1. With V trimmed by 5 bases and J by 8 bases, 10 bases remained unmatched. CDR3 length equals 16 residues. The germline CDR1 and CDR2 sequences are MDHEN and SYDVKM. CDR3 residues: CASSLVGTGGEYIQYF. CDR3 nucleotide sequence: TGTGCCAGCAGTCTCGTTGGGACAGGGGGCGAATACATTCAGTACTTC.

The chain carries TRBV2 and TRBJ2-5; possibly TRBD1 or TRBD2 for D (6 bases each). CDR3 length: 14 residues. Per germline, CDR1 SNHLY and CDR2 FYNNEI. With 7 bases removed from V and 4 bases from J, the gap between germline ends came to 16 bases. CDR3 nucleotides: TGTGCCAGCACCGCCCTGGGGGGCCCAGAGACCCAGTACTTC. It specifies CASTALGGPETQYF.

This chain connects TRBV29-1 to TRBJ2-7; TRBD2 aligns across 10 bases. With V trimmed by 0 bases and J by 5 bases, 7 bases remained unmatched. Germline-derived CDR1 and CDR2 are SQVTM and ANQGSEA. This CDR3 region has 15 residues. For the CDR3, the DNA is TGCAGCGTTGAAGAGGCTAGCGGGAGAGACGACGAGCAGTACTTC. As protein: CSVEEASGRDDEQYF.

The V and J genes are TRBV14 and TRBJ2-2; D gene ambiguous. Germline V gene lookup returns CDR1 SGHDN and CDR2 FVKESK. The CDR3 is 14 residues long. The V and J ends lost 1 base and 4 bases respectively, with 7 bases between them. The CDR3 loop is CASSQVVGTGELFF. The CDR3 DNA reads TGTGCCAGCAGCCAAGTTGTTGGCACCGGGGAGCTGTTTTTT.

This clonotype turned up a few times. This rearrangement joins TRBV5-1 to TRBJ1-6; the D gene is possibly TRBD1 (6 bases). Germline values: CDR1 SGHRS, CDR2 YFSETQ. The V end was cut by 4 bases, the J end by 7 bases, with 12 bases between. The CDR3 sequence is 14 residues long. CDR3 residues: CASSPMGANSPLHF. Here the CDR3 DNA reads TGCGCCAGCAGCCCCATGGGGGCAAATTCACCCCTCCACTTT.

This clonotype came up a few times. This chain connects TRBV2 to TRBJ2-7, with 10 bases aligning to TRBD1. The V and J ends lost 7 bases and 3 bases, in that order; junction bases with no gene match: 6. The CDR3 length is 14 residues. Per the germline V gene, CDR1 is SNHLY and CDR2 is FYNNEI. The CDR3 region is CASKTGTGVYEQYF. CDR3 bases: TGTGCCAGCAAAACCGGGACAGGGGTCTACGAGCAGTACTTC.

The chain links TRBV10-3 to TRBJ2-3; 11 bases line up with TRBD2. Per germline, CDR1 ENHRY and CDR2 SYGVKD. V lost 6 bases, J lost 0 bases, and 8 bases stayed unmatched. This CDR3 has 17 amino acids. This CDR3 is CAISSEGTSGSTDTQYF. Written as DNA, the CDR3 is TGTGCCATCAGCTCCGAAGGGACTAGCGGTAGCACAGATACGCAGTATTTT.

This clonotype was recorded at least ten times. This chain uses TRBV13 with TRBJ2-7, with 10 bases that match TRBD2. This CDR3 has 15 residues. Germline V gives CDR1 PRHDT, CDR2 FYEKMQ (reference sequence). V gave up 2 bases and J gave up 2 bases; unmatched junction bases: 3. This chain's CDR3 is CASSLSGRAPYEQYF. CDR3 nucleotides: TGTGCCAGCAGCTTAAGCGGGAGGGCCCCCTACGAGCAGTACTTC.

This clonotype was observed a few times. The chain is built from TRBV18 and TRBJ2-7; 8 nucleotides line up with TRBD1. The trim removed 0 bases at V and 7 bases at J, leaving 11 bases unmatched. The germline gives CDR1 KGHSH, CDR2 LQKENI. The CDR3 totals 16 residues. CDR3 DNA: TGTGCCAGCTCACCACCGGACAGGGCGCGCCTGGGGGAGCAGTACTTC. Residues: CASSPPDRARLGEQYF.

In this sample, this clonotype turned up a few times. J is TRBJ1-1 and V is TRBV12-3 or TRBV12-4; a weak D match, TRBD1 (5 bases). This CDR3 is built from 15 residues. V was clipped by 2 bases and J by 7 bases, with 17 bases between them. The CDR3 DNA sequence: TGTGCCAGCAGTTTAAAAAGGGGACCGACCCTTGAAGCTTTCTTT. It codes for CASSLKRGPTLEAFF.

The chain employs TRBV7-3 and TRBJ1-4; D not certain. V was pared by 2 bases and J by 6 bases, with 13 bases between. The length of the CDR3 is 15 residues. CDR1 is SGHTA and CDR2 is FQGTGA in the germline V gene. For the CDR3, the DNA is TGTGCCAGCAGCTTAGCGCCCGGGTCGGATGAAAAACTGTTTTTT. This sequence encodes CASSLAPGSDEKLFF.

The gene calls are TRBV20-1 and TRBJ1-1; a weak D match, TRBD1 (5 bases). Germline V CDR1 and CDR2: DFQATT, SNEGSKA (reference sequence). V lost 0 bases, J lost 5 bases, and 13 bases lay in between. This CDR3 is built from 14 residues. CDR3 protein: CSARELGGATEAFF. For the CDR3, the DNA is TGCAGTGCTAGAGAGTTGGGGGGTGCGACTGAAGCTTTCTTT.

The V and J genes are TRBV28 and TRBJ2-1; possibly TRBD2 for D (6 bases). Germline CDR1 is MDHEN and CDR2 is SYDVKM. Between the trimmed V and J ends, which lost 1 base and 15 bases, there was a span of 16 bases. This CDR3 region has 13 residues. In nucleotides, the CDR3 is TGTGCCAGCAGTTTATCCCCGGGACTTAAAGGGTTCTTC. It encodes CASSLSPGLKGFF.

In its sample, this clonotype was seen once. The V gene is TRBV20-1, the J gene TRBJ2-3; no reliable D call. Trimming shortened V by 0 bases and J by 2 bases, and 12 bases separated the two germline ends. The CDR3 runs 15 residues. CDR1 is DFQATT, CDR2 SNEGSKA, per germline (reference sequence). The CDR3 region is CSARELIAFTDTQYF. DNA for the CDR3: TGCAGTGCTAGAGAATTAATAGCTTTCACAGATACGCAGTATTTT.

The chain carries TRBV5-1 and TRBJ1-1; D perhaps matches TRBD1 (6 bases). V was cut by 0 bases and J by 5 bases, with 14 bases left in between. The germline CDR1 and CDR2 sequences are SGHRS and YFSETQ. The CDR3 runs 15 residues. CDR3 amino acids: CASSLAGRGGTEAFF. In DNA form, the CDR3 reads TGCGCCAGCAGCTTGGCGGGCAGGGGTGGGACTGAAGCTTTCTTT.

This clonotype was counted many times. The rearrangement joins TRBV20-1 to TRBJ2-7; 9 bases fit TRBD1. The germline CDR1 and CDR2 sequences are DFQATT and SNEGSKA (reference sequence). V was pared by 2 bases and J by 4 bases, with 3 bases of the junction left unmatched. This CDR3 is built from 13 residues. CDR3 residues: CSARSDRGYEQYF. The CDR3 DNA follows: TGCAGTGCTAGATCGGACAGGGGTTACGAGCAGTACTTC.

This clonotype was detected only a few times. This rearrangement joins TRBV29-1 to TRBJ2-3; 10 positions agree with TRBD2. Trimming cost V 2 bases and J 2 bases; bases outside gene matches: 4. The CDR3 runs 15 residues. Germline V lookup: CDR1 SQVTM, CDR2 ANQGSEA. The DNA for the CDR3 is TGCAGCGTTGAATGGACTAGCGGAGTCACAGATACGCAGTATTTT. It yields the protein CSVEWTSGVTDTQYF.

In this sample, this clonotype turned up many times. This chain uses TRBV6-1 with TRBJ2-5; TRBD2 aligns across 8 bases. Per germline, CDR1 MNHNS and CDR2 SASEGT. After removal of 4 bases from V and 0 bases from J, the junction contained 7 bases not matched to a gene. This CDR3 has 16 amino acids. In DNA form, the CDR3 reads TGTGCCAGCAGTGTTATAGCGGGGTCTGACCAAGAGACCCAGTACTTC. Encoded protein: CASSVIAGSDQETQYF.

The J gene is TRBJ1-2, the V gene TRBV12-3 or TRBV12-4, with a weak D call TRBD1 (6 bases). This CDR3 spans 14 amino acids. The germline V and J ends were trimmed by 5 bases and 7 bases, with 17 bases remaining between them. CDR3 loop: CASSPSAARGGYTF. The CDR3 DNA reads as TGTGCCAGCAGTCCGAGCGCCGCCAGGGGTGGCTACACCTTC.

J is TRBJ2-7 and V is TRBV20-1; no clear D gene. CDR3 size: 14 residues. Trimming shortened V by 0 bases and J by 4 bases, and 13 bases separated the two germline ends. Per the germline V gene, CDR1 is DFQATT and CDR2 is SNEGSKA (reference sequence). The CDR3 nucleotides are TGCAGTGCTAGAGATGTGAACGGTCGGTACGAGCAGTACTTC. Protein: CSARDVNGRYEQYF.

The V call is TRBV6-1, the J call TRBJ1-1, with D perhaps TRBD1 (5 bases). From germline, CDR1 is MNHNS and CDR2 SASEGT. V was pared by 6 bases and J by 3 bases, with 11 bases between. The length of the CDR3 is 13 residues. In DNA, the CDR3 is TGTGCCAGCAGGATACAGGAGTACACTGAAGCTTTCTTT. This codes for CASRIQEYTEAFF.

This clonotype came up a few times. The J gene is TRBJ1-2, the V gene TRBV2, with unresolved D. The germline CDR1 and CDR2 sequences are SNHLY and FYNNEI. V was trimmed by 5 bases and J by 0 bases, leaving 10 bases between them. This CDR3 has 14 amino acids. CDR3 DNA: TGTGCCAGCAGTTTCGACCGCGCTAACTATGGCTACACCTTC. It translates to CASSFDRANYGYTF.

This clonotype appeared many times. The chain recombines TRBV2 with TRBJ1-1; D is uncertain. V was pared by 8 bases and J by 3 bases, with 7 bases between. CDR1 and CDR2 from the germline V gene are SNHLY and FYNNEI. The CDR3 covers 11 residues. CDR3: CASVVHTEAFF. Here the CDR3 DNA reads TGTGCCAGCGTGGTCCACACTGAAGCTTTCTTT. Full variable domain (remainder filled in from reference TRBV2 and TRBJ1-1): EPEVTQTPSHQVTQMGQEVILRCVPISNHLYFYWYRQILGQKVEFLVSFYNNEISEKSEIFDDQFSVERPDGSNFTLKIRSTKLEDSAMYFCASVVHTEAFFGQGTRLTVV.

V gene TRBV20-1 combines with J gene TRBJ2-6, with 7 bases lining up with TRBD1. The germline V gene has CDR1 DFQATT and CDR2 SNEGSKA (reference sequence). V shed 6 bases and J 0 bases; nucleotides not matched to a gene: 8. The CDR3 has 16 amino acids. The CDR3 loop is CSAKGQSSSGANVLTF. CDR3 DNA: TGCAGTGCAAAGGGACAGTCTAGCTCTGGGGCCAACGTCCTGACTTTC.

DNA for the CDR3: TGCGCCAGCAGCCAAGACAGCGGGAGGACAAATACGCAGTATTTT. The encoded protein is CASSQDSGRTNTQYF. V usage is TRBV4-1 and J usage is TRBJ2-3; TRBD2 aligns across 9 bases. Losses at the gene ends were 0 bases for V and 7 bases for J; bases not matched to a gene: 5. The CDR3 spans 15 residues. The germline V gene encodes CDR1 MGHRA and CDR2 YSYEKL.